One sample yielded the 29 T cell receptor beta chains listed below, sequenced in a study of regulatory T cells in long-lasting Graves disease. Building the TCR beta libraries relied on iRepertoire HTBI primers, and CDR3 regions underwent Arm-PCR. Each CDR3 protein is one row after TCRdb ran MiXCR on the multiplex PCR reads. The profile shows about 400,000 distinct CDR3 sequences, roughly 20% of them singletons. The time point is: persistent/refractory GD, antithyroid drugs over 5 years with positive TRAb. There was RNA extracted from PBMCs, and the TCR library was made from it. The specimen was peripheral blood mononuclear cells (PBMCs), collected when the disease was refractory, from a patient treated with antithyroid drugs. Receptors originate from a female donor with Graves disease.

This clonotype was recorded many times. This CDR3 is CASRLGPRSYEQYF. The CDR3 DNA sequence: TGTGCCAGCAGACTCGGACCTAGATCCTACGAGCAGTACTTC. The chain employs TRBV12-3 or TRBV12-4 and TRBJ2-7, with D hard to call. V was trimmed by 6 bases and J by 1 base, leaving 13 bases between them. The CDR3 runs 14 residues.

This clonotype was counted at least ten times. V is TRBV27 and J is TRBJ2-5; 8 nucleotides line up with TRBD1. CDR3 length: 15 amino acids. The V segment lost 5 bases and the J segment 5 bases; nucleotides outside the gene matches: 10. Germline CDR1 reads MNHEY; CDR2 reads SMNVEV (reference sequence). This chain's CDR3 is CASSVRQGLWETQYF. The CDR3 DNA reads TGTGCCAGCAGTGTTAGACAGGGGTTGTGGGAGACCCAGTACTTC.

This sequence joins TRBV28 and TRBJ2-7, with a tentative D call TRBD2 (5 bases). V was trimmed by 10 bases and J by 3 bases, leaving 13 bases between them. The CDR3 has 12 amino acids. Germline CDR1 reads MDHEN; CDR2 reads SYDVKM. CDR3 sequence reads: CATAPDFYEQYF. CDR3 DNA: TGTGCCACTGCCCCGGACTTCTACGAGCAGTACTTC.

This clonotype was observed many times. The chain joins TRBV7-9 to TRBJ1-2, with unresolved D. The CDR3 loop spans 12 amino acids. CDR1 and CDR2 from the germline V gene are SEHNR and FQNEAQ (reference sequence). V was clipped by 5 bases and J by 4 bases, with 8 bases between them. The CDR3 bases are TGTGCCAGCAGCCCGCTGATCTATGGCTACACCTTC. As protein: CASSPLIYGYTF. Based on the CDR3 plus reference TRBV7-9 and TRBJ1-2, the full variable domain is DTGVSQNPRHKITKRGQNVTFRCDPISEHNRLYWYRQTLGQGPEFLTYFQNEAQLEKSRLLSDRFSAERPKGSFSTLEIQRTEQGDSAMYLCASSPLIYGYTFGSGTRLTVV.

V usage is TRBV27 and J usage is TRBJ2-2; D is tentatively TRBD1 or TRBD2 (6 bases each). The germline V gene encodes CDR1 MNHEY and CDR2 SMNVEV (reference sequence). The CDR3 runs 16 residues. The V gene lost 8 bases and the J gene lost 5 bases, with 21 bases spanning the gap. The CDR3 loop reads CASAPGAGEGTGELFF. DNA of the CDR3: TGTGCCAGCGCCCCGGGGGCAGGGGAAGGGACCGGGGAGCTGTTTTTT.

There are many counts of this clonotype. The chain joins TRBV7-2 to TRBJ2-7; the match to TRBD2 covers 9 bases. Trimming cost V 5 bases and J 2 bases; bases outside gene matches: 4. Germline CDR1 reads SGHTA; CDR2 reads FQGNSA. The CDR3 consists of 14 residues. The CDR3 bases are TGTGCCAGCAGCCCAGGACTAGCGCCCTACGAGCAGTACTTC. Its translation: CASSPGLAPYEQYF.

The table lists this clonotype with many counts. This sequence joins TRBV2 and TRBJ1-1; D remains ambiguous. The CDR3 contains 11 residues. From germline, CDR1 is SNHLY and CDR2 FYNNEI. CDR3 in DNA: TGTGCTGAACAGACGAACACTGAAGCTTTCTTT. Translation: CAEQTNTEAFF.

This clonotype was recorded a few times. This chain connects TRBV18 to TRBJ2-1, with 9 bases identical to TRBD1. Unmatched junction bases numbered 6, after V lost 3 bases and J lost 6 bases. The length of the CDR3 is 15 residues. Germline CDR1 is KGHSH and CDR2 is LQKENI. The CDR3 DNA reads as TGTGCCAGCTCACCCAGCCGGACAGGGGCCAATGAGCAGTTCTTC. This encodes CASSPSRTGANEQFF.

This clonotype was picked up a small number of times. The CDR3: CASSLDLWAVDEQFF. The CDR3 DNA reads as TGTGCCAGCAGCTTAGATCTCTGGGCCGTGGATGAGCAGTTCTTC. The chain employs TRBV7-2 and TRBJ2-1; D gene uncertain. Germline assignment: CDR1 SGHTA and CDR2 FQGNSA. The V gene lost 1 base and the J gene lost 8 bases, with 15 bases spanning the gap. CDR3 length: 15 residues. The variable domain in full, with the rest retrieved from reference TRBV7-2 and TRBJ2-1, is GAGVSQSPSNKVTEKGKDVELRCDPISGHTALYWYRQSLGQGLEFLIYFQGNSAPDKSGLPSDRFSAERTGGSVSTLTIQRTQQEDSAVYLCASSLDLWAVDEQFFGPGTRLTVL.

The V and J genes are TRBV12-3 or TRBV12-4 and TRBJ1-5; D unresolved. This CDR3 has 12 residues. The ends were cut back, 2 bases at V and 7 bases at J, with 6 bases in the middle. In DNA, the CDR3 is TGTGCCAGCAGTTTAAGTAGGCAGCCCCAGCATTTT. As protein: CASSLSRQPQHF.

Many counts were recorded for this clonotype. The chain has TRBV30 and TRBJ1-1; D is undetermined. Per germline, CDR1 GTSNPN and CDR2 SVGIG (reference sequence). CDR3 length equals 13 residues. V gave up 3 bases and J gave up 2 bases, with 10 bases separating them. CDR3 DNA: TGTGCCTGGAGGTTGGTTCTAAACACTGAAGCTTTCTTT. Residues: CAWRLVLNTEAFF.

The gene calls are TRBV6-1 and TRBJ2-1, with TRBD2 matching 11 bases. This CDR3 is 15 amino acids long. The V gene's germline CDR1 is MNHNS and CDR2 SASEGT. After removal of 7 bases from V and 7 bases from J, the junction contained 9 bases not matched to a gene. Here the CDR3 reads CASTPLAGVGNEQFF. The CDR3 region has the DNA TGTGCCAGCACCCCACTAGCGGGAGTTGGGAATGAGCAGTTCTTC.

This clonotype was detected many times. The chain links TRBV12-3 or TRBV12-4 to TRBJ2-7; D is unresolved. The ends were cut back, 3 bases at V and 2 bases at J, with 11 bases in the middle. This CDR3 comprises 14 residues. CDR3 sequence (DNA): TGTGCCAGCAGTTTTACTGGGAATCCCTACGAGCAGTACTTC. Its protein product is CASSFTGNPYEQYF.

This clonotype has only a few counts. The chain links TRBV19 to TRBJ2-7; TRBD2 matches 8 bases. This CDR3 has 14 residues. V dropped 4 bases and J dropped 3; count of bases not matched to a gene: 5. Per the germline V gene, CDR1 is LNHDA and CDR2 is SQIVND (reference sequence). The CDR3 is CASSTSGTSYEQYF. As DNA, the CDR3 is TGTGCCAGTAGTACCTCCGGGACTAGCTACGAGCAGTACTTC.

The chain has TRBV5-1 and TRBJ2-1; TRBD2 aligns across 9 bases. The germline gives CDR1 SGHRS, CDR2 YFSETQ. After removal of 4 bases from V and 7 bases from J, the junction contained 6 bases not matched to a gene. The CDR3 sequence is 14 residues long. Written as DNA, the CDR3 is TGCGCCAGCAGCACTAGCGGGTTATGGAATGAGCAGTTCTTC. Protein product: CASSTSGLWNEQFF.

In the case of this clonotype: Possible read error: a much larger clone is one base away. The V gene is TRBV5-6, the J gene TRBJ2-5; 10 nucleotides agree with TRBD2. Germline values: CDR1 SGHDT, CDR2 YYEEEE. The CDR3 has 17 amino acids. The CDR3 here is CASSEGGLAGVEEAQYF. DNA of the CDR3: TGTGCCAGCAGTGAGGGGGGGCTAGCGGGAGTCGAAGAGGCCCAGTACTTC.

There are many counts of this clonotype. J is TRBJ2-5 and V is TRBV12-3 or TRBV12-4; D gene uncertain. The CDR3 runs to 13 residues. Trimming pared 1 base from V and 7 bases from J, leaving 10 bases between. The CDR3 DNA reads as TGTGCCAGCAGTTTAGGGTTGCTTAGGACCCAGTACTTC. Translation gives CASSLGLLRTQYF.

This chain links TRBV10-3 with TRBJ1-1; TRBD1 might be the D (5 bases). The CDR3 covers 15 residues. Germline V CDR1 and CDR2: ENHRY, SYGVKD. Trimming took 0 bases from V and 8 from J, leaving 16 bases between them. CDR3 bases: TGTGCCATCAGTGAGTCGCCCGGGGGGGATAAAGAAGCTTTCTTT. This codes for CAISESPGGDKEAFF.

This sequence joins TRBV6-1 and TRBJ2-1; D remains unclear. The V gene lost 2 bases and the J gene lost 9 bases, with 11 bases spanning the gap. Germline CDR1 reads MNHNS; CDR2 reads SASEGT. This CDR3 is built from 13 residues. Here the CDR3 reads CASSELIWGEQFF. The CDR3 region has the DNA TGTGCCAGCAGTGAACTCATATGGGGTGAGCAGTTCTTC.

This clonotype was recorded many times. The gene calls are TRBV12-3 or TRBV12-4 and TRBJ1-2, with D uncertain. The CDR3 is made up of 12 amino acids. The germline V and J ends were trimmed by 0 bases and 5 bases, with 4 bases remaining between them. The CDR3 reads CASSLARYGYTF. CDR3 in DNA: TGTGCCAGCAGTTTAGCGCGGTATGGCTACACCTTC.

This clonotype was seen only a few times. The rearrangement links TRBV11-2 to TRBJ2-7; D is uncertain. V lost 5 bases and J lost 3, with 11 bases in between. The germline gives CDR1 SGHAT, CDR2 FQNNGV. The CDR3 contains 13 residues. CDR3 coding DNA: TGTGCCAGCAGCCCCCAGGCCTACTACGAGCAGTACTTC. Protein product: CASSPQAYYEQYF.

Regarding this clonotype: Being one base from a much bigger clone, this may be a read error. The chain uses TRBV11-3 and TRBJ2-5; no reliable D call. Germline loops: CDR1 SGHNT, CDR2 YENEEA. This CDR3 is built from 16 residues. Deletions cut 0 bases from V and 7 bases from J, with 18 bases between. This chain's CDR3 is CASSLEQTRCKGTQYF. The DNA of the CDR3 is TGTGCCAGCAGCTTAGAACAAACACGTTGTAAAGGGACCCAGTACTTC.

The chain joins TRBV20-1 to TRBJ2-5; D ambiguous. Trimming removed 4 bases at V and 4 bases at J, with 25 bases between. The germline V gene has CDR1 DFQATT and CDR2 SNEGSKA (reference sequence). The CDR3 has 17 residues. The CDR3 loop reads CSAKNYGLVESRETQYF. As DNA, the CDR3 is TGCAGTGCTAAGAACTATGGGCTAGTAGAAAGCCGAGAGACCCAGTACTTC.

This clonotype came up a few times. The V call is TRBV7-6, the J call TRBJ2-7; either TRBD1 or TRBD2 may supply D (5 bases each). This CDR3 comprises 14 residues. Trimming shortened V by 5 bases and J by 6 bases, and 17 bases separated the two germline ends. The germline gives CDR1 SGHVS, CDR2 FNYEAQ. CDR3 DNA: TGTGCCAGCAGCCCCGATGAAACTGGGGGCGAGCAGTACTTC. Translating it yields CASSPDETGGEQYF.

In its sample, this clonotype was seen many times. CDR3 sequence reads: CATGKTRDTLQETQYF. The CDR3 DNA follows: TGTGCCACCGGAAAAACTCGGGACACACTACAAGAGACCCAGTACTTC. The chain combines TRBV24-1 with TRBJ2-5; possible D gene TRBD1, 6 bases. The germline V gene encodes CDR1 KGHDR and CDR2 SFDVKD. The V and J ends lost 9 bases and 2 bases respectively, with 21 bases between them. This CDR3 spans 16 amino acids.

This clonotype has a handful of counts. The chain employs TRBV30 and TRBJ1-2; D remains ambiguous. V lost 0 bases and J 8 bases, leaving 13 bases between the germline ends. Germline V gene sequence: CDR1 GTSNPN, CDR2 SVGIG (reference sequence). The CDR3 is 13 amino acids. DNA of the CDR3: TGTGCCTGGAGTGTACAAACCGGCGAAGGCTACACCTTC. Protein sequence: CAWSVQTGEGYTF.

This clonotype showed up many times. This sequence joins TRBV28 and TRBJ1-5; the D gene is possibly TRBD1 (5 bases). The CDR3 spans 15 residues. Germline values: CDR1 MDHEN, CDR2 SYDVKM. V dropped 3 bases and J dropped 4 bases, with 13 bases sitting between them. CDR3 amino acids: CASSLSDRRNQPQHF. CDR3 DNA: TGTGCCAGCAGTTTGTCTGACAGAAGGAATCAGCCCCAGCATTTT.

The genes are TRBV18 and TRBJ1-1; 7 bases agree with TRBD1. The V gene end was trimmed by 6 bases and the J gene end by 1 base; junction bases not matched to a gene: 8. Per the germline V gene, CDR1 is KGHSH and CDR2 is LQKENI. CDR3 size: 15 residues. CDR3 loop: CASSPRTGGNTEAFF. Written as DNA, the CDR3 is TGTGCCAGCTCGCCAAGGACAGGTGGGAACACTGAAGCTTTCTTT.

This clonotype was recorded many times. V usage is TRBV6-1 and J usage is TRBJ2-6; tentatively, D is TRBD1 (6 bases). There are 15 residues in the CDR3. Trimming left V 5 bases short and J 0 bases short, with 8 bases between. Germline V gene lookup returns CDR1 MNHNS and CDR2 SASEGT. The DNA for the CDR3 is TGTGCCAGCAGTAAGACAGGCTCTGGGGCCAACGTCCTGACTTTC. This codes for CASSKTGSGANVLTF.